The next 27 T cell receptor beta chains were all read from a single sample in a study of CXCR3-negative and CXCR3-positive naive CD8 T cells. General observations from the study: More hydrophobic TRB CDR3s occurred in CXCR3-positive than in CXCR3-negative naive cells.

No antigen is known for these receptors. TRB cDNA libraries were made by UMI-labeled 5' RACE. TCRdb re-analyzed the 5' RACE reads; it lists each CDR3 protein once, without DNA. The sample is made up of some 120,000 distinct CDR3 sequences, and the top ten hold 0.59% of it. The sample comprised naive CXCR3+ CD8+ T cells from blood. Subset in this sample: CD45RO-CCR7+CD27+CD95- naive CD8+ T cells expressing CXCR3 (TNR3+). The receptor set was obtained from a human donor in good health. Some clones in this sample may be carry-over from other donors' samples.

The chain uses TRBV29-1 and TRBJ1-4; TCRdb's D call of TRBD1 is untestable without DNA. Germline V gene data show CDR1 as SQVTM and CDR2 as ANQGSEA. CDR3 length: 11 residues. The CDR3 sequence is CSVWLTGEKLF.

V gene TRBV5-1 combines with J gene TRBJ1-5. This CDR3 has 12 residues. CDR1 and CDR2 (germline): SGHRS, YFSETQ. This CDR3 reads CASSLNGQPQHF.

This rearrangement joins TRBV7-9 to TRBJ2-7. The CDR3 has 12 residues. Germline V gene sequence: CDR1 SEHNR, CDR2 FQNEAQ (reference sequence). The CDR3 sequence: CASSLETAEQYF.

Here the CDR3 reads CSVRGTGVQETQYF. The rearrangement joins TRBV29-1 to TRBJ2-5; TCRdb calls TRBD1, which cannot be checked without DNA. There are 14 residues in the CDR3. From germline, CDR1 is SQVTM and CDR2 ANQGSEA.

V and J are TRBV10-3 and TRBJ2-7; the TRBD2 assignment by TCRdb is unverifiable without DNA. Germline values: CDR1 ENHRY, CDR2 SYGVKD. The length of the CDR3 is 17 residues. CDR3 residues: CAISESIGLDTTVEQYF.

The rearrangement uses TRBV27 and TRBJ2-2. From germline, CDR1 is MNHEY and CDR2 SMNVEV (reference sequence). This CDR3 is built from 12 residues. The CDR3 protein is CASSLPAGELFF.

The chain employs TRBV7-9 and TRBJ1-3; the D call from TCRdb, TRBD1, cannot be confirmed without DNA. Germline V lookup: CDR1 SEHNR, CDR2 FQNEAQ (reference sequence). This CDR3 has 17 amino acids. CDR3: CASSSGQGRTDGNTIYF.

This chain links TRBV10-3 with TRBJ1-2. Germline CDR1 and CDR2: ENHRY and SYGVKD. The CDR3 runs to 14 residues. Here the CDR3 reads CAIRDVEGYGGYTF.

The rearrangement links TRBV29-1 to TRBJ1-1; TCRdb indicates TRBD1, and absent DNA this call remains unverified. This CDR3 has 11 residues. From germline, CDR1 is SQVTM and CDR2 ANQGSEA. The CDR3 sequence is CSGGGVSEAFF.

The V and J genes are TRBV7-9 and TRBJ1-1; TCRdb proposes TRBD1, but this gene call is untestable without DNA. The CDR3 has 14 amino acids. Per germline, CDR1 SEHNR and CDR2 FQNEAQ (reference sequence). CDR3 amino acids: CASSQGAGVTEAFF.

The chain uses TRBV9 and TRBJ1-4. Germline CDR1 is SGDLS and CDR2 is YYNGEE. The CDR3 is 15 residues long. The CDR3 here is CASSDYPATNEKLFF. The full variable domain, in which reference TRBV9 and TRBJ1-4 provide the parts outside the CDR3, is DSGVTQTPKHLITATGQRVTLRCSPRSGDLSVYWYQQSLDQGLQFLIQYYNGEERAKGNILERFSAQQFPDLHSELNLSSLELGDSALYFCASSDYPATNEKLFFGSGTQLSVL.

J is TRBJ2-7 and V is TRBV27; TCRdb indicates TRBD1, and absent DNA this call remains unverified. Germline V gene sequence: CDR1 MNHEY, CDR2 SMNVEV (reference sequence). The CDR3 loop spans 11 amino acids. Here the CDR3 reads CASTAGGQQYF.

V gene TRBV7-9 combines with J gene TRBJ2-1; lacking DNA, the TRBD2 call made by TCRdb goes unchecked. CDR1 is SEHNR, CDR2 FQNEAQ, per germline (reference sequence). This CDR3 has 14 residues. The CDR3 sequence: CASSVTSGGNEQFF.

The genes are TRBV20-1 and TRBJ1-1; TCRdb indicates TRBD1, and absent DNA this call remains unverified. The CDR3 spans 16 residues. Germline loops: CDR1 DFQATT, CDR2 SNEGSKA (reference sequence). CDR3 protein: CSALPDRDRRYTEAFF.

The CDR3 loop is CASEGGGEQYF. The J gene is TRBJ2-7, the V gene TRBV2; TCRdb picks TRBD1, but there is no DNA to check that call. CDR1 is SNHLY and CDR2 is FYNNEI in the germline V gene. The CDR3 spans 11 residues.

V usage is TRBV28 and J usage is TRBJ2-5; the D call of TRBD1 rests on TCRdb alone, since no DNA is present to check it. From germline, CDR1 is MDHEN and CDR2 SYDVKM. This CDR3 is built from 16 residues. The CDR3 reads CASSSFVGGQEETQYF.

The chain links TRBV2 to TRBJ2-3; TCRdb proposes TRBD2, but this gene call is untestable without DNA. The CDR3 has 12 residues. The germline gives CDR1 SNHLY, CDR2 FYNNEI. The CDR3 spells CASRGSTDTQYF.

The chain joins TRBV5-1 to TRBJ2-3; checking the TCRdb D call of TRBD1 is not possible without DNA. Germline V gives CDR1 SGHRS, CDR2 YFSETQ. The CDR3 length is 14 residues. CDR3 residues: CASSLGEGQDTQYF.

The CDR3 protein is CASSLGTSTMYNEQFF. The rearrangement uses TRBV28 and TRBJ2-1; the D call of TRBD2 rests on TCRdb alone, since no DNA is present to check it. Germline V gives CDR1 MDHEN, CDR2 SYDVKM. CDR3 length: 16 amino acids.

The genes are TRBV12-3 or TRBV12-4 and TRBJ1-5. The CDR3 loop spans 11 amino acids. This CDR3 reads CASGNILAQHF.

The CDR3 protein is CASSPGGAYGYTF. The chain is built from TRBV12-3 or TRBV12-4 and TRBJ1-2; the TRBD1 assignment by TCRdb is unverifiable without DNA. This CDR3 contains 13 residues.

This sequence joins TRBV29-1 and TRBJ2-2. The CDR3 has 13 amino acids. Germline V CDR1 and CDR2: SQVTM, ANQGSEA. The CDR3: CSVGQANTGELFF.

The chain recombines TRBV29-1 with TRBJ1-4. Germline CDR1 SQVTM, CDR2 ANQGSEA. CDR3 size: 14 residues. Here the CDR3 reads CSVELPGLTGGLFF.

The chain employs TRBV5-1 and TRBJ2-1; the TRBD1 assignment by TCRdb is unverifiable without DNA. The length of the CDR3 is 15 residues. Germline V CDR1 and CDR2: SGHRS, YFSETQ. The CDR3 region is CASSSQDRGLYEQFF.

The chain joins TRBV6-5 to TRBJ2-7; TCRdb returns TRBD1, unconfirmable since there is no DNA. Germline V gene data show CDR1 as MNHEY and CDR2 as SVGAGI. The CDR3 loop spans 15 amino acids. This CDR3 reads CASSYSDSNSYEQYF.

V gene TRBV5-1 combines with J gene TRBJ1-1; TCRdb's D call, TRBD1, is unchecked because there is no DNA. Germline-derived CDR1 and CDR2 are SGHRS and YFSETQ. This CDR3 is built from 15 residues. CDR3 loop: CASSASNPATGGAVF.

The CDR3: CSVEEAGFSVTEAFF. V and J are TRBV29-1 and TRBJ1-1; as DNA is missing, the TRBD1 call by TCRdb cannot be tested. The CDR3 consists of 15 residues. Germline loops: CDR1 SQVTM, CDR2 ANQGSEA.